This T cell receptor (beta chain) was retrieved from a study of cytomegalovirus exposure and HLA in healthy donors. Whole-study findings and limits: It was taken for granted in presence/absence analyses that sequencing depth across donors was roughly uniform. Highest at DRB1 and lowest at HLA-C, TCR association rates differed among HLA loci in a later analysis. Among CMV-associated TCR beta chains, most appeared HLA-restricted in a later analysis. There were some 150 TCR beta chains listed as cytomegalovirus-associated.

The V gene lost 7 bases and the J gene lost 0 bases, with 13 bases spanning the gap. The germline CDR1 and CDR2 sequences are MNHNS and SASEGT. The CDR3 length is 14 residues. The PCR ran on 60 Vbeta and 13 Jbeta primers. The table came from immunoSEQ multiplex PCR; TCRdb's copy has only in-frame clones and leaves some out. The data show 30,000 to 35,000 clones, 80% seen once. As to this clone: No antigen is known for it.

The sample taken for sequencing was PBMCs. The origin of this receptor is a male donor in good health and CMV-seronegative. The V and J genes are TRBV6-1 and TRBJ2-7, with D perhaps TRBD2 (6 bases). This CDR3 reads CASTSGTASYEQYF. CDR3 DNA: TGTGCCAGCACCTCCGGGACTGCCTCCTACGAGCAGTACTTC.